This T cell receptor (beta chain) was sequenced for a study of T cells in Graves' hyperthyroidism and ophthalmopathy (dated by TCRdb to the late 2010s). Study-level background: Peripheral blood samples were taken at the time of initial diagnosis, prior to any treatment. To identify distinguishing TCR V-J signatures, a discovery cohort of 100 or so patients was used, comprising 43 with Graves' ophthalmopathy and 57 with stable Graves' hyperthyroidism. Prospective prediction of ophthalmopathy was tested in an independent validation cohort consisting of under 20 hyperthyroidism patients and around 16 patients who later progressed to ophthalmopathy. For training and testing, the 100 or so patients in the discovery cohort were randomly divided in a 7:3 ratio. The study also compared thyroid tissue and blood T-cell repertoires from more than five Graves' hyperthyroidism patients. After blood sampling, hyperthyroidism patients were treated with methimazole at a starting dose of 30 mg daily, and ophthalmopathy patients were treated with high-dose intravenous methylprednisolone. TCR Vbeta CDR3 sequencing of roughly 140 peripheral blood samples (43 ophthalmopathy, roughly 72 hyperthyroidism and roughly 17 progressor patients) is reported in the paper. Results and caveats for the whole study, not just this receptor: Most expanded thyroid clonotypes (frequency above 0.001) were also detected in blood, a finding suggesting that blood repertoires may reflect thyroid immune responses. A model built on a 13 V-J signature distinguished ophthalmopathy from stable hyperthyroidism, reaching 85% to 90% sensitivity and 81% to 83% specificity in cross-validation and 80%/75% in testing. In validation, progression to ophthalmopathy was predicted by the model with nearly 71% sensitivity and 72% to 80% specificity, a median of roughly six months before onset. Sample size was not statistically predetermined, and blinding of investigators to group allocation was not performed.

The TCR beta CDR3 regions were amplified from the RNA transcripts. The first round of RT-PCR for the TCR CDR3 was performed with the HTBI primer set and the Qiagen OneStep RT-PCR kit. A second multiplex PCR round built the libraries, followed by size selection and purification. Sequencing of the libraries was done on an Illumina HiSeq2000 using paired-end 100 bp reads. Per the source publication's procedure: Raw data were processed with SOAPnuke, discarding reads with adapters, uncalled bases, mean Phred below 15, or no exact constant-primer or identifier match. High-quality paired reads were merged with COPE v1.2.5, and unique nucleotide sequences were defined as clonotypes. MiTCR v1.1 was used to align the clonotypes against IMGT TRBV, TRBD and TRBJ reference segments. Only V-J combinations with frequency above 0.0001, covering about 99% of repertoires, were analysed. The TCS score was defined as F50 (clonal expansion) divided by E x V (chaos), with BLOSUM62-based TCRdist calculated between CDR3 peptides within each V-J. Welch's t-statistics and random forest reduced 450 to 600 V-J features to 13, which were used in a naive Bayes classifier (R e1071). The raw public reads went through TCRdb reprocessing: fastp at Q25, MiXCR clone calling, in-frame beta chains kept. CDR3 protein sequences are deduplicated, and each keeps its most common genes and DNA. The V and J calls were determined by TCRdb, not by the authors. The sample profile shows under 400,000 distinct CDR3 sequences; around 23% of them were found once. Together, the top ten hold 50% of the sample.

Graves' hyperthyroidism was defined as stable when no progression to ophthalmopathy occurred over 18 months of follow-up. Hyperthyroidism patients were newly diagnosed, had a disease duration of under 2 months, and were aged 18 to 65 years. The study excluded patients with uncontrolled infections, other autoimmune diseases, pregnancy or lactation. Diagnoses were based on clinical symptoms, serum thyroxine and TRAb, thyroid ultrasound and orbital computed tomography. Ficoll-Paque density gradient centrifugation was used to isolate PBMCs from 8.5 to 10 ml of fresh peripheral blood. Trizol reagent was used to extract total RNA, and RNA quality was then checked on an Agilent 2100 Bioanalyzer. In its sample, this clonotype was seen many times. Its antigen has not been determined. Base-call qualities are not available, and no considerably larger clone is one nucleotide away. V sheds 2 bases and J sheds 2 bases, leaving 13 bases between their ends. Per the germline V gene, KGHSH is the CDR1 and LQKENI is the CDR2. The CDR3 starts with the cysteine, ends with the phenylalanine, and has 15 residues. Only CDR3 DNA remains: 45 bases, in frame from the first base.

Source material: blood. This clonotype originated in a woman between 50 and 59 years old with Graves' hyperthyroidism. The rearranged segments are TRBV18 and TRBJ2-7; a weak D assignment points to TRBD2 (6 bases agree). Here the CDR3 is given as CASSPVAGITYEQYF. The nucleotides are TGTGCCAGCTCACCAGTTGCGGGAATAACCTACGAGCAGTACTTC.